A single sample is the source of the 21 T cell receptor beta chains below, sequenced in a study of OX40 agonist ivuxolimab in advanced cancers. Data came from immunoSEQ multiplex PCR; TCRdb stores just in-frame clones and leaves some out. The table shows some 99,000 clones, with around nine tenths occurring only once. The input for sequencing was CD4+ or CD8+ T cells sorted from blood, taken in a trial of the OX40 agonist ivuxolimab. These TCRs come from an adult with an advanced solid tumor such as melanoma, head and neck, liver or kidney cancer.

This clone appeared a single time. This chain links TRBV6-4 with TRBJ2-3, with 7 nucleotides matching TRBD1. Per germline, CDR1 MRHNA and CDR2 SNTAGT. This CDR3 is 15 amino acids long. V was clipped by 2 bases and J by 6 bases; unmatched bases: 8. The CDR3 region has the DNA TGTGCCAGCAGTGACGAGGGACAGAAGGGGGATACGCAGTATTTT. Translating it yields CASSDEGQKGDTQYF.

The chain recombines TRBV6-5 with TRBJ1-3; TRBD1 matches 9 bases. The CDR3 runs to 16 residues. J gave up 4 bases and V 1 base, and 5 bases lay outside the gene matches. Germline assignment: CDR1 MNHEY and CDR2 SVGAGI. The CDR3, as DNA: TGTGCCAGCAGTTACTTGGGACAGGGTGGAGGAAACACCATATATTTT. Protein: CASSYLGQGGGNTIYF.

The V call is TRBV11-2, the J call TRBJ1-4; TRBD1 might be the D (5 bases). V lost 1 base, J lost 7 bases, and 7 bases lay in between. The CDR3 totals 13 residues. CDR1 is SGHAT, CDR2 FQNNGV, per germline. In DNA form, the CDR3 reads TGTGCCAGCAGCTTAGCAGGGTCTGAAAAACTGTTTTTT. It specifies CASSLAGSEKLFF.

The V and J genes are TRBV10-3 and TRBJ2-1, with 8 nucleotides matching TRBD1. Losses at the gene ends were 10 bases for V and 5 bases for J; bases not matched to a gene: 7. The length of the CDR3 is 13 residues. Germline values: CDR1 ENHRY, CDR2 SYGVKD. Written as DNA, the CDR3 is TGTGCCACAAAGGGACAGGTCGACAATGAGCAGTTCTTC. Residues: CATKGQVDNEQFF.

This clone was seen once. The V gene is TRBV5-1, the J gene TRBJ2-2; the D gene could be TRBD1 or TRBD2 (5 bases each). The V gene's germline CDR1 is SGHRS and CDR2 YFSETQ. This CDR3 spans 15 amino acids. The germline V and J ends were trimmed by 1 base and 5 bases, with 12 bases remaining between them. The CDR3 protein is CASSLRGERTGELFF. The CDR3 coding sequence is TGCGCCAGCAGCTTGCGAGGGGAGCGGACCGGGGAGCTGTTTTTT.

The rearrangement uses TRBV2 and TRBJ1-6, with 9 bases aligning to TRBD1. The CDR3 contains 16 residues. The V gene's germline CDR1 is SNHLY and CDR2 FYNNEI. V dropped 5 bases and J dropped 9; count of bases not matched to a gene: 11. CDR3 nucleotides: TGTGCCAGCAGTCGGGCGGGACAGGGCGTAGTTTCACCCCTCCACTTT. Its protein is CASSRAGQGVVSPLHF.

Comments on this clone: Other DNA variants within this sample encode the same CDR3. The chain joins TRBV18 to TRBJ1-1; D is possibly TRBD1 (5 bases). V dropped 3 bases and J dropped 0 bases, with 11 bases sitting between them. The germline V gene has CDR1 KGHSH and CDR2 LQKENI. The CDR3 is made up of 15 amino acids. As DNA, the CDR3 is TGTGCCAGCTCACCGCGGGAGGGGTTGAACACTGAAGCTTTCTTT. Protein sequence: CASSPREGLNTEAFF.

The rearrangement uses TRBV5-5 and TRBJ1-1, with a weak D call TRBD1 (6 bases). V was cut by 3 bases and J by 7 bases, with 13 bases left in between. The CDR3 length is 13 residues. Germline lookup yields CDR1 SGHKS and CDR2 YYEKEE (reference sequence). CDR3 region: CASSYRQEGEAFF. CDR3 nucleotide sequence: TGTGCCAGCAGCTATCGACAGGAGGGTGAAGCTTTCTTT.

CDR3 region: CASSRRQTQETQYF. The CDR3 DNA is TGTGCCAGCTCACGGAGACAGACCCAAGAGACCCAGTACTTC. The V call is TRBV18, the J call TRBJ2-5, with D possibly being TRBD1 (5 bases). The CDR3 has 14 residues. Trimming removed 4 bases at V and 1 base at J, with 10 bases between. The germline CDR1 and CDR2 sequences are KGHSH and LQKENI.

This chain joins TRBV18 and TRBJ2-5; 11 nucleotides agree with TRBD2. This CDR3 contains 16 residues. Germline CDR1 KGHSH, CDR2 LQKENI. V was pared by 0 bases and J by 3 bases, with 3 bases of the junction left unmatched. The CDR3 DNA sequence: TGTGCCAGCTCACCACCGGCTAGCGGGGGGAAAGAGACCCAGTACTTC. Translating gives CASSPPASGGKETQYF.

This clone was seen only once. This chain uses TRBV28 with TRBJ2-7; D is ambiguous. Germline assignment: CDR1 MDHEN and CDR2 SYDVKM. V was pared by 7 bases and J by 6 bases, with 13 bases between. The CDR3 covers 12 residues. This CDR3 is CASKVGSGEQYF. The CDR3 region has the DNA TGTGCCAGCAAAGTTGGGTCCGGCGAGCAGTACTTC.

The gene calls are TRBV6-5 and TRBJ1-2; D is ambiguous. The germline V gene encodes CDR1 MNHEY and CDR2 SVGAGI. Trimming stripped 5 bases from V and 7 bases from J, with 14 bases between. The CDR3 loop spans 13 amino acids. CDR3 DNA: TGTGCCAGCAGTACCCTCCCATCCTCTGGCTACACCTTC. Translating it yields CASSTLPSSGYTF.

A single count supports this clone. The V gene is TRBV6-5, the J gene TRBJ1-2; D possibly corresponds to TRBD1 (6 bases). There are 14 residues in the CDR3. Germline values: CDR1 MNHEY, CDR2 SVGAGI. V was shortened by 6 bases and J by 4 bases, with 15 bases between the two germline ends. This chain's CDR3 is CASSDTGPGYGYTF. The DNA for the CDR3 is TGTGCCAGCAGCGACACAGGGCCGGGCTATGGCTACACCTTC.

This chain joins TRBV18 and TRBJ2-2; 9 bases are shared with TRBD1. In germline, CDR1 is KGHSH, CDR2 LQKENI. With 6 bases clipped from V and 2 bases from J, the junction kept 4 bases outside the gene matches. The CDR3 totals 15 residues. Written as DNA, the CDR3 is TGTGCCAGCTCGGAGGGACAGGGAAACACCGGGGAGCTGTTTTTT. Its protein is CASSEGQGNTGELFF.

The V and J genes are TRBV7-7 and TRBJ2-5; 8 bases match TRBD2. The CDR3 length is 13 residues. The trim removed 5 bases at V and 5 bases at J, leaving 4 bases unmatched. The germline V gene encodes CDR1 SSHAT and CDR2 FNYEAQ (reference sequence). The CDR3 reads CASSRRGGETQYF. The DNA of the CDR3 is TGTGCCAGCAGCCGCCGGGGGGGGGAGACCCAGTACTTC.

The CDR3 coding sequence is TGTGCCAGCAGCACCATGACCGGGGAGCTGTTTTTT. It translates to CASSTMTGELFF. The rearrangement uses TRBV5-4 and TRBJ2-2; D not certain. Trimming took 4 bases from V and 5 from J, leaving 6 bases between them. Germline CDR1 SGHNT, CDR2 YYREEE (reference sequence). The CDR3 extends over 12 amino acids.

CDR3 nucleotides: TGTGCCAGCAGCTTAGGTCAGGGGGACACCGGGGAGCTGTTTTTT. Translated, it gives CASSLGQGDTGELFF. V usage is TRBV7-2 and J usage is TRBJ2-2; TRBD1 matches 7 bases. CDR1 and CDR2 from the germline V gene are SGHTA and FQGNSA. Trimming took 1 base from V and 3 from J; bases not matched to a gene: 2. The CDR3 length is 15 residues.

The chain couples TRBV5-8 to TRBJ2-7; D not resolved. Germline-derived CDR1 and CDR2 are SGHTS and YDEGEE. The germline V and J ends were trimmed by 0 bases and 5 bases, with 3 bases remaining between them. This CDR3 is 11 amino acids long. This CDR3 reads CASSLENEQYF. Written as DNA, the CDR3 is TGTGCCAGCAGCTTGGAAAACGAGCAGTACTTC.

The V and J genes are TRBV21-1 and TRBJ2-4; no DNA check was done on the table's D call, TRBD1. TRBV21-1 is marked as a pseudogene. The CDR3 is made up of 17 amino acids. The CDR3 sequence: CASSTLTTGVLINIQYF. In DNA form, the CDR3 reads TGTGCCAGCAGCACTTTAACTACAGGGGTTTTGATAAACATTCAGTACTTC.

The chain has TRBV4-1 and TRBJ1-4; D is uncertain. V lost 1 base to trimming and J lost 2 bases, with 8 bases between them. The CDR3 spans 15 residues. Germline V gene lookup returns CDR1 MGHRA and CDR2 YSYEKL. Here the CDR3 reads CASSQAGSTNEKLFF. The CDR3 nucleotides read TGCGCCAGCAGCCAAGCAGGCAGTACTAATGAAAAACTGTTTTTT.

The CDR3 region has the DNA TGTGCCAGCAGTGTCATGGGAGATAGCAATCAGCCCCAGCATTTT. It specifies CASSVMGDSNQPQHF. The chain is built from TRBV2 and TRBJ1-5; D gene unclear. Germline CDR1 SNHLY, CDR2 FYNNEI. This CDR3 contains 15 residues. Trimming removed 4 bases from V and 0 bases from J, with 10 bases in between.